Shown below are 4 T cell receptor beta chains from a single sample sequenced in a study of tumor-infiltrating lymphocytes in primary liver carcinoma. RNA was extracted from whole blood without cell sorting, alongside germline DNA. TCR beta cDNA was reverse-transcribed from roughly 520 ng of total RNA. The reaction used a constant-region primer and ProtoScript II reverse transcriptase. What produced the TCR beta libraries was three nested multiplex PCR rounds using slightly modified ARM-PCR. Investigators reported that the first two PCR rounds, at 10 cycles each, used TRBV1-TRBV30 forward primers with a C-beta reverse primer. TCRdb recomputed calls from the multiplex PCR reads with MiXCR, one row per CDR3 protein. The sample includes hundreds of thousands of distinct CDR3 sequences, 60% to 80% seen only once; the top ten take more than 8.5%. Source material: peripheral blood. These receptors originate from a man between 35 and 55 years old with primary liver carcinoma and hepatitis B virus infection.

The chain is built from TRBV7-8 and TRBJ2-1; 12 bases match TRBD2. Germline lookup yields CDR1 SGHVS and CDR2 FQNEAQ. CDR3 length: 15 residues. With V trimmed by 5 bases and J by 11 bases, 10 bases remained unmatched. CDR3 DNA sequence: TGTGCCAGCAGCAGGCTAGCGGGAGGGCTCGATAAGCAGTTCTTC. Its translation is CASSRLAGGLDKQFF.

To note about this clonotype: A read error is possible here, since a much larger clone lies one base away. The chain uses TRBV6-5 and TRBJ1-1; no firm D call. CDR3 length: 14 residues. Germline lookup yields CDR1 MNHEY and CDR2 SVGAGI. The CDR3 loop reads CASTLAGGVTDAFF. The CDR3, as DNA: TGTGCCAGCACCCTAGCCGGCGGGGTCACTGATGCTTTCTTT.

This clonotype was observed a few times. CDR3 protein: CASSQETGGGETQYF. As DNA, the CDR3 is TGCGCCAGCAGCCAAGAAACCGGGGGAGGGGAGACCCAGTACTTC. The chain uses TRBV4-3 and TRBJ2-5; 7 nucleotides agree with TRBD2. V trimming: 0 bases; J trimming: 5 bases; junction bases outside the gene matches: 6. This CDR3 is 15 amino acids long. Germline lookup yields CDR1 LGHNA and CDR2 YSLEER.

A note on this clonotype: This may be a read error: a much more frequent sequence differs by one nucleotide. The rearrangement joins TRBV5-4 to TRBJ2-1, with TRBD2 matching 9 bases. The CDR3 spans 15 residues. CDR1 and CDR2 (germline): SGHNT, YYREEE (reference sequence). The CDR3: CASSLSSGTYNKQFF. CDR3 nucleotides: TGTGCCAGCAGCTTGTCTAGCGGGACATACAATAAGCAGTTCTTC.